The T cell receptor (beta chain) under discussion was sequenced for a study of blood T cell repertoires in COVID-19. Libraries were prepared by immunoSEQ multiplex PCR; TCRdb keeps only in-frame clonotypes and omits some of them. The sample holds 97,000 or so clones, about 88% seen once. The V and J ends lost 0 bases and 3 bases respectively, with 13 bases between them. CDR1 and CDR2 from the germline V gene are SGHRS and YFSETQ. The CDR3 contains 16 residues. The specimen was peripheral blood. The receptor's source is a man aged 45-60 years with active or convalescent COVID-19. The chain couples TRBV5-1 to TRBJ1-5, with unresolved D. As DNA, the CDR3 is TGCGCCAGCAGCTTGGAACCCCTAAGCCACAATCAGCCCCAGCATTTT. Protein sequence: CASSLEPLSHNQPQHF.